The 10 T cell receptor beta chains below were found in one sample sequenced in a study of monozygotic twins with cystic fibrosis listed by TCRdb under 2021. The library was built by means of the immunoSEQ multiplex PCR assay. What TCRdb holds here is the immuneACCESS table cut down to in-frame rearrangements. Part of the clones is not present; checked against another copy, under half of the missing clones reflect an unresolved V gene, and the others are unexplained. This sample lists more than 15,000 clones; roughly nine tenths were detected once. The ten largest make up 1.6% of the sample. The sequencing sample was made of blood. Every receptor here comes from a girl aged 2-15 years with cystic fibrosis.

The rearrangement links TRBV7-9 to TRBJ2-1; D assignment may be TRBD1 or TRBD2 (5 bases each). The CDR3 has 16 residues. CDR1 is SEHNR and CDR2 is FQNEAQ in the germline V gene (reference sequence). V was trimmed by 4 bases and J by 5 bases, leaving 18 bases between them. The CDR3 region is CASSSPRGLQNNEQFF. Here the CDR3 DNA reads TGTGCCAGCAGCTCGCCCCGGGGCCTCCAGAACAATGAGCAGTTCTTC.

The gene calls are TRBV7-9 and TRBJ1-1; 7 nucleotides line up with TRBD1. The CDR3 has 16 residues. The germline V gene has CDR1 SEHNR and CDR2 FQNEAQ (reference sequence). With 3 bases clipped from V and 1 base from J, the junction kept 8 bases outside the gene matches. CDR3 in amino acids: CASSLRDSLENTEAFF. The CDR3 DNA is TGTGCCAGCAGCTTGAGGGACAGCCTTGAGAACACTGAAGCTTTCTTT.

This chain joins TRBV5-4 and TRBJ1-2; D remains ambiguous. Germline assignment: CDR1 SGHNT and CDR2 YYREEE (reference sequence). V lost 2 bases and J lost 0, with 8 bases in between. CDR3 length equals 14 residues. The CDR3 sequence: CASSLDGTNYGYTF. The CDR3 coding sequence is TGTGCCAGCAGCTTAGACGGAACTAACTATGGCTACACCTTC.

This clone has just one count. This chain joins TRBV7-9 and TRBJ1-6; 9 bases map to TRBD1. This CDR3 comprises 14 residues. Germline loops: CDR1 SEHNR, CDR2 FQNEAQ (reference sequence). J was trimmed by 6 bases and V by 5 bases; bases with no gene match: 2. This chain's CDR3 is CASSPDRGNSPLHF. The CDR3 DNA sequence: TGTGCCAGCAGCCCGGACAGGGGTAATTCACCCCTCCACTTT.

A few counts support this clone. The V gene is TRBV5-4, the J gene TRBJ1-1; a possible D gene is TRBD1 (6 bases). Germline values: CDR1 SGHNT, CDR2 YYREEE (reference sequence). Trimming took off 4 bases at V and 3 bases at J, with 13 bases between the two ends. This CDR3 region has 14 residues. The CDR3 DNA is TGTGCCAGCAGCCGGGACACTGAGGACACTGAAGCTTTCTTT. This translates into CASSRDTEDTEAFF.

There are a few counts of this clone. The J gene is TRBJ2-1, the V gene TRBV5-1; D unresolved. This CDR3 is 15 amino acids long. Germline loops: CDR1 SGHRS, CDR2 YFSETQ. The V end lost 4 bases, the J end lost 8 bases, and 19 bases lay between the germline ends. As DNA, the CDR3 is TGCGCCAGCAGCCCGACGCGGATATCTTCCGATGAGCAGTTCTTC. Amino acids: CASSPTRISSDEQFF.

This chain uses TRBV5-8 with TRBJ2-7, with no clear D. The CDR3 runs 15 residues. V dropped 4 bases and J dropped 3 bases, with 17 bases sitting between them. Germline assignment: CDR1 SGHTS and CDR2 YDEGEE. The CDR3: CASSDSGIDFYEQYF. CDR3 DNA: TGTGCCAGCAGCGATTCCGGAATAGATTTCTACGAGCAGTACTTC.

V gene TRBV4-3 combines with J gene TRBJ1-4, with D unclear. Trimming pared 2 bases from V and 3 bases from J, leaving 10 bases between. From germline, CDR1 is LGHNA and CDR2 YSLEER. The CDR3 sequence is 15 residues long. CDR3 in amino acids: CASSQNYRANEKLFF. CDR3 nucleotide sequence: TGCGCCAGCAGCCAAAACTACCGGGCTAATGAAAAACTGTTTTTT.

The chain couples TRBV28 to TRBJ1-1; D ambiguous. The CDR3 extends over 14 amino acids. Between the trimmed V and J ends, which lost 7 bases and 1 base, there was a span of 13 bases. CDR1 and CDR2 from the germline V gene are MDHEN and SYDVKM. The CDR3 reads CASNPLATNTEAFF. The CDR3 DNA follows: TGTGCCAGCAACCCCCTGGCTACGAACACTGAAGCTTTCTTT.

CDR3 sequence (DNA): TGTGCCAGCAGCTTTGGAGACTCTGGGGCCAACGTCCTGACTTTC. Translated: CASSFGDSGANVLTF. The chain uses TRBV7-9 and TRBJ2-6; D unclear. CDR1 SEHNR and CDR2 FQNEAQ come from the germline V gene (reference sequence). The CDR3 is 15 amino acids. V was trimmed by 3 bases and J by 0 bases, leaving 6 bases between them. Looking up the rest from reference TRBV7-9 and TRBJ2-6 gives the full variable domain: DTGVSQNPRHKITKRGQNVTFRCDPISEHNRLYWYRQTLGQGPEFLTYFQNEAQLEKSRLLSDRFSAERPKGSFSTLEIQRTEQGDSAMYLCASSFGDSGANVLTFGAGSRLTVL.